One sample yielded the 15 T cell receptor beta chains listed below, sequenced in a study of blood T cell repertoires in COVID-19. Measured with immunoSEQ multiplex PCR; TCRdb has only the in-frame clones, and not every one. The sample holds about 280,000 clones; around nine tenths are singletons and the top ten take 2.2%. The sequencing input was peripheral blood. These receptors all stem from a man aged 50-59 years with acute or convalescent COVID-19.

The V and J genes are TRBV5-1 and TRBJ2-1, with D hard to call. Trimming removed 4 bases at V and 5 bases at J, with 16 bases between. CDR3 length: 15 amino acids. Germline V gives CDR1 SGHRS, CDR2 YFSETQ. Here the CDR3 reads CASSPSAAGHNEQFF. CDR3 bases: TGCGCCAGCAGCCCGAGCGCCGCCGGCCACAATGAGCAGTTCTTC.

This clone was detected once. DNA of the CDR3: TGTGCCAGCAGTTTAGCCAGGGGTGGTGCTTTCTTT. It is translated as CASSLARGGAFF. The chain couples TRBV12-3 or TRBV12-4 to TRBJ1-1, with D possibly matching TRBD1 (6 bases). The CDR3 contains 12 residues. Trimming removed 0 bases from V and 11 bases from J, with 10 bases in between.

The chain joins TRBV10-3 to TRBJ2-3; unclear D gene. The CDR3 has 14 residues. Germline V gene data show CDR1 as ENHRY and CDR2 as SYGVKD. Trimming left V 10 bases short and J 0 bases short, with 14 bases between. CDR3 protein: CATQGLVSTDTQYF. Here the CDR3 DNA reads TGTGCCACCCAAGGCCTAGTGAGCACAGATACGCAGTATTTT.

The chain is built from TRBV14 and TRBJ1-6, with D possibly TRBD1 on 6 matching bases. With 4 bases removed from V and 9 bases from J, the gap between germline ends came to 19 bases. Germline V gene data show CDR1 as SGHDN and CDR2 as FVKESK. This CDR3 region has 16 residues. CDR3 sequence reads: CASSLSAGGRGSPLHF. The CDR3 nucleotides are TGTGCCAGCAGCCTAAGCGCTGGGGGCAGAGGTTCACCCCTCCACTTT.

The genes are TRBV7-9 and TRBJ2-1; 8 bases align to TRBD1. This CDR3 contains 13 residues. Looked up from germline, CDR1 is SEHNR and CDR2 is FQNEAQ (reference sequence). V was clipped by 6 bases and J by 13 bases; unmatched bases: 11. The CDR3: CASSPQGGGRQFF. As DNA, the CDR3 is TGTGCCAGCAGTCCACAGGGGGGTGGCCGTCAGTTCTTC.

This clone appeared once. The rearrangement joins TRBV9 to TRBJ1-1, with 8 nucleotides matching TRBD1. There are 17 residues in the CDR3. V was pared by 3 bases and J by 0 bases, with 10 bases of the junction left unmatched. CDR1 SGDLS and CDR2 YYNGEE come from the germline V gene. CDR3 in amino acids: CASSAGTGPMVNTEAFF. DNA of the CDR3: TGTGCCAGCAGCGCCGGGACAGGCCCTATGGTGAACACTGAAGCTTTCTTT.

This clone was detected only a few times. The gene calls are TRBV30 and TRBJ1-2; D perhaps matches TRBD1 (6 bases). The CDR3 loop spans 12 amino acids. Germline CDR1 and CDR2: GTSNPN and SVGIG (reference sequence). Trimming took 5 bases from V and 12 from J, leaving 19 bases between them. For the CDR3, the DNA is TGTGCCTGGGGCATTTTAGGGGGTCGTAACACCTTC. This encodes CAWGILGGRNTF.

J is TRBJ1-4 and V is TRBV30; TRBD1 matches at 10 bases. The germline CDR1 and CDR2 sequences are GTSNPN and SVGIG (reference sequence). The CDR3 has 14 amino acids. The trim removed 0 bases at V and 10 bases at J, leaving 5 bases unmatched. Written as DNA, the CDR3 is TGTGCCTGGAGTGTTGGGACAGGGGCGGGAAAACTGTTTTTT. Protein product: CAWSVGTGAGKLFF.

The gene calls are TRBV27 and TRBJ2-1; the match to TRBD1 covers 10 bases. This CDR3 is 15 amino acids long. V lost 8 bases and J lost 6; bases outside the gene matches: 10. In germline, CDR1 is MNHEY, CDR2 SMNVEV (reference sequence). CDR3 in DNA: TGTGCCAGCCGGATCCTTGGACAGGGGGGCAATGAGCAGTTCTTC. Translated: CASRILGQGGNEQFF.

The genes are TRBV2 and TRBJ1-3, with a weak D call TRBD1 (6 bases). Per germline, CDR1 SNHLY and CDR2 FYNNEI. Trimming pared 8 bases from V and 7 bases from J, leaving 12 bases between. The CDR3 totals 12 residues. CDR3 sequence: CASGGNGNTIYF. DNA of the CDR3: TGTGCCAGCGGGGGCAATGGGAACACCATATATTTT.

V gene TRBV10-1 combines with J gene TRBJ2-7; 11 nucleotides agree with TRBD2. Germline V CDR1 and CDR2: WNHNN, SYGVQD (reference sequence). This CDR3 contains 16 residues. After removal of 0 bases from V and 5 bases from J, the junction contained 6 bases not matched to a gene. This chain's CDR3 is CASSESIAGGQHEQYF. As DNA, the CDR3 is TGCGCCAGCAGTGAGTCAATAGCGGGGGGGCAACACGAGCAGTACTTC.

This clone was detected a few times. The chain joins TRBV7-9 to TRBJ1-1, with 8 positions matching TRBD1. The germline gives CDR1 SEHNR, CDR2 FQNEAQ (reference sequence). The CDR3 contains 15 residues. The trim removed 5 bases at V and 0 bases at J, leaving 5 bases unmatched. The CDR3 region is CASSPRDRMNTEAFF. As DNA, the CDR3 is TGTGCCAGCAGCCCCCGGGACAGGATGAACACTGAAGCTTTCTTT.

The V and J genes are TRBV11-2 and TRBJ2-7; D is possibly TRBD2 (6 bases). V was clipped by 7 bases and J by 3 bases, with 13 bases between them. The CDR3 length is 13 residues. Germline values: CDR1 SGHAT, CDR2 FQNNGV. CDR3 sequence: CASKPIGGYEQYF. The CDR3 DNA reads TGTGCCAGCAAACCCATCGGGGGCTACGAGCAGTACTTC.

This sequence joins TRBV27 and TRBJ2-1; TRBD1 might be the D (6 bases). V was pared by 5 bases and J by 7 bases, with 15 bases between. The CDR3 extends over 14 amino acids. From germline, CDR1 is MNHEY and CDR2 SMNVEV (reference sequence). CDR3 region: CASSPQGLWNEQFF. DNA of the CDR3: TGTGCCAGCAGTCCTCAGGGGTTATGGAATGAGCAGTTCTTC.

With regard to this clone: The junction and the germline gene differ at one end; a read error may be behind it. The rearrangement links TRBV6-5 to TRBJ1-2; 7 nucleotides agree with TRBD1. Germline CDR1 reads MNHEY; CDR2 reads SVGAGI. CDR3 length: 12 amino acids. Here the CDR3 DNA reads TGTGCCAGCAGTTACTCGACAGGGCTTACTTTCTTC. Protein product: CASSYSTGLTFF.